The entry below gives a single TCR beta chain sequence along with its context. This sample was included in a study of blood T cells in healthy people across ages. The CDR3 covers 15 residues. V lost 2 bases and J lost 0; bases outside the gene matches: 3. Germline V gene lookup returns CDR1 DFQATT and CDR2 SNEGSKA (reference sequence). A J-beta primer mix and a sample-barcoded 5' primer were used in a second PCR of roughly 6 to 11 cycles. Every individual sample yielded 3 million or more paired-end reads (each containing CDR3). From the 5' RACE reads, TCRdb called clonotypes with MiXCR, one entry per CDR3 protein. In the table there are about 560,000 distinct CDR3 sequences, about a quarter of which are singletons. At least 7 million PBMCs were isolated per sample. The sample was also reused in another study, on T cells of mothers and their children. From that paper: Samples came from three healthy Caucasian mothers and their six children. Thymic selection molds TCR recombination output in a comparable way in related and unrelated pairs.

The sample was blood. V usage is TRBV20-1 and J usage is TRBJ2-4; 8 positions match TRBD2. This receptor was taken from a boy aged 2-15 years in good health. CDR3 in DNA: TGCAGTGCTAGATCGGGAGGGCCAGCCAAAAACATTCAGTACTTC. Translation: CSARSGGPAKNIQYF.